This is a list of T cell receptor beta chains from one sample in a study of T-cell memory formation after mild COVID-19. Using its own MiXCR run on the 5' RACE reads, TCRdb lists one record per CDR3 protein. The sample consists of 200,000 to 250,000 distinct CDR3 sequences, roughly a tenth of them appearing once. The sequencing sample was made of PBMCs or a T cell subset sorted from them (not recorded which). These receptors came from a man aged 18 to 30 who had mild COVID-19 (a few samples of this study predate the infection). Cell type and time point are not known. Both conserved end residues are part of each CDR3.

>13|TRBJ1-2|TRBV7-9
CASIRQGGYGYTF
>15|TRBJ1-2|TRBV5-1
CASSHRDRGLDGYTF
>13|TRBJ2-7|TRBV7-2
CASSRSTTHEQYF
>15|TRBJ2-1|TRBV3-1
CASSPQPGPSLEQFF
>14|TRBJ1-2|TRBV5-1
CASSLGPGDNGYTF
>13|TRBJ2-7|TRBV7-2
CASTPPGSYEQYF
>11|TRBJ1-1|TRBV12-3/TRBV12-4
CASSHAGEAFF
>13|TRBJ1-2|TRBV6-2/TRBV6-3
CASSYQDRYGYTF
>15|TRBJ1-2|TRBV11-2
CASSAKHGGRAGYTF
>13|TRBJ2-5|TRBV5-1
CASSLASDETQYF
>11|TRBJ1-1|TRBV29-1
CSVEPNTEAFF
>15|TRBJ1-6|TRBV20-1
CSARTGTGAGSPLHF
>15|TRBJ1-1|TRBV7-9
CASSSPTGARTEAFF
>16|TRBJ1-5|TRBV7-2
CASSLRQGPGNQPQHF
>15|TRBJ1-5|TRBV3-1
CASSQVGGVGQPQHF
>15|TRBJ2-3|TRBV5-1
CASSETPSSTDTQYF
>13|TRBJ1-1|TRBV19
CASRGPPRTEAFF
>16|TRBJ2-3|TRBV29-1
CSVEGRGDRYTDTQYF
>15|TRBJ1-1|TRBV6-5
CASTHQSVWSTEAFF
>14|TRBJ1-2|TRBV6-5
CASGRTGDNYGYTF
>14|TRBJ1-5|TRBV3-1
CASTDRDSNQPQHF
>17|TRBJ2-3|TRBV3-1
CASSQGLAGISTDTQYF
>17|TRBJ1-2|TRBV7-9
CASSLEGGTGFGHGYTF
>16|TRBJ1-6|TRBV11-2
CASSLGSGQGNSPLHF
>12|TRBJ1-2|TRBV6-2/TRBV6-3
CASSFGIYGYTF
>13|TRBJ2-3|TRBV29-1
CSVQLDLADTQYF
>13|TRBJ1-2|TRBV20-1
CSATPMGDYGYTF
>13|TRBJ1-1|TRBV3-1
CASSQSGGAEAFF
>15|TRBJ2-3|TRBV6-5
CASSDTSGGTDTQYF
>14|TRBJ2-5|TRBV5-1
CASSAGQFQETQYF
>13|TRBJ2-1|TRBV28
CASSAGVYNEQFF
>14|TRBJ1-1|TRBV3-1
CASSQWGMNTEAFF
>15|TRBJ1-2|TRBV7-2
CASSFQGPMGEGYTF
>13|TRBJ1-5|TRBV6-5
CASSYKHDQPQHF
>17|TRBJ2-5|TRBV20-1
CSARGRGAHNALETQYF
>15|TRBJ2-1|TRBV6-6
CASSPDRESHNEQFF
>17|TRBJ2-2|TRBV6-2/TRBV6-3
CASSPFGTGTVAGELFF
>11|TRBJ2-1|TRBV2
CASLGVNEQFF
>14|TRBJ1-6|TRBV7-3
CASSSQGAYSPLHF
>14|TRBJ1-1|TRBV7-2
CASSLERTGMEAFF
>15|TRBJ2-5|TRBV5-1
CASSLSGTGEETQYF
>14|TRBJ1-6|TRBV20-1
CSAPPTGANSPLHF
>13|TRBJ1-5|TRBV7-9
CASSRNSNQPQHF
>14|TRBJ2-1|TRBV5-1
CASSRAGGPNEQFF
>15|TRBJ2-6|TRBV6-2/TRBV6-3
CASSYGGSGANVLTF
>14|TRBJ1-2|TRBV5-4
CASSDRRGGDGYTF
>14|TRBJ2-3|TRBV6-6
CASRPSGGSDTQYF
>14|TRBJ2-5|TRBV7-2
CASSHPGLEWTQYF